Reported below is one T cell receptor beta chain. Its specificity is not known. The data are from a study of shared clonotypes between healthy human individuals. Findings and caveats of the study: Clonotype sharing among donors was thought likely to change with sequencing depth.

Data came from immunoSEQ multiplex PCR; TCRdb stores just in-frame clones and leaves some out. In the table there are some 2,500,000 clones, around 93% of which are singletons. Source material: naive CD4+ T cells from PBMCs. This sample's subset: CD45RA+ positively selected. This TCR derives from a young man in good health. Some clones in this sample may be carry-over from other donors' samples.

The CDR3 bases are TGTGCCAGCAGCTTAGTGGACATAGACACAGATACGCAGTATTTT. Encoded protein: CASSLVDIDTDTQYF. The gene calls are TRBV7-8 and TRBJ2-3; weak D call: TRBD1 (5 bases). V was clipped by 1 base and J by 2 bases, with 10 bases between them. The CDR3 has 15 residues. The germline V gene encodes CDR1 SGHVS and CDR2 FQNEAQ.